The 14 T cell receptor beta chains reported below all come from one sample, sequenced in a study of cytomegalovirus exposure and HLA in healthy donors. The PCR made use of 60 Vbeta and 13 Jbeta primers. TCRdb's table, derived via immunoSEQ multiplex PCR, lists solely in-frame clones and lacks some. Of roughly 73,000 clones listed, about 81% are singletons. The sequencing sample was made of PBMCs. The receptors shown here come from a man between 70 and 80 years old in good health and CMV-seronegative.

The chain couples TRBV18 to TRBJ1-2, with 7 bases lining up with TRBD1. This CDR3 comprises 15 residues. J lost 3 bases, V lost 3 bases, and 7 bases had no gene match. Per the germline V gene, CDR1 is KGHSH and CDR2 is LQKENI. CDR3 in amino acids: CASSPESDRDYGYTF. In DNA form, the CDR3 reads TGTGCCAGCTCACCTGAATCTGACAGGGACTATGGCTACACCTTC.

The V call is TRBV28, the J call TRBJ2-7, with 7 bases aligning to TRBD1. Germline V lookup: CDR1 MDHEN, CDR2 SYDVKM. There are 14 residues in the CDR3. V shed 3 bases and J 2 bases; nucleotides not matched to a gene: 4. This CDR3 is CASSLPGGAYEQYF. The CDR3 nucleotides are TGTGCCAGCAGTTTGCCAGGGGGAGCCTACGAGCAGTACTTC.

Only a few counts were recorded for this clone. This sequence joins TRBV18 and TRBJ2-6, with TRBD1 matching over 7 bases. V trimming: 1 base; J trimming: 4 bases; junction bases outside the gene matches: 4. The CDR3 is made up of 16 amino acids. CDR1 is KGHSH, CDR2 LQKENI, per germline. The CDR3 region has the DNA TGTGCCAGCTCACCACAAACAGGGGACGGGGCCAACGTCCTGACTTTC. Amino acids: CASSPQTGDGANVLTF.

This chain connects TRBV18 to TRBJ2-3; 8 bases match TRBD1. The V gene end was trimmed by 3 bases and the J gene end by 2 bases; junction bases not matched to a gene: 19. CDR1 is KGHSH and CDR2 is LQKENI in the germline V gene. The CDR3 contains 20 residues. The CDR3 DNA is TGTGCCAGCTCACCCCAGATGCCTGCAATCGGACAGGGAAACACAGATACGCAGTATTTT. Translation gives CASSPQMPAIGQGNTDTQYF. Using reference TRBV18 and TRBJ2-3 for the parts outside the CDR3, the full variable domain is NAGVMQNPRHLVRRRGQEARLRCSPMKGHSHVYWYRQLPEEGLKFMVYLQKENIIDESGMPKERFSAEFPKEGPSILRIQQVVRGDSAAYFCASSPQMPAIGQGNTDTQYFGPGTRLTVL.

For the CDR3, the DNA is TGTGCCAGCAGTTCCGACAGGGGGGCCTACGAGCAGTACTTC. It encodes CASSSDRGAYEQYF. The chain carries TRBV28 and TRBJ2-7, with TRBD1 matching 9 bases. The V and J ends lost 4 bases and 2 bases, in that order; junction bases with no gene match: 3. Germline V gene lookup returns CDR1 MDHEN and CDR2 SYDVKM. The CDR3 totals 14 residues.

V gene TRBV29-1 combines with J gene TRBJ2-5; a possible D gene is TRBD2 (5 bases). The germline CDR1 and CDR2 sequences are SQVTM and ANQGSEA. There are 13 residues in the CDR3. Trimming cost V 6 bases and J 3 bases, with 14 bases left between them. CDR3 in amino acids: CSVERGLKETQYF. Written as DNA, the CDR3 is TGCAGCGTCGAACGGGGTCTAAAAGAGACCCAGTACTTC. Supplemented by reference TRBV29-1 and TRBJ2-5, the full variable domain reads SAVISQKPSRDICQRGTSLTIQCQVDSQVTMMFWYRQQPGQSLTLIATANQGSEATYESGFVIDKFPISRPNLTFSTLTVSNMSPEDSSIYLCSVERGLKETQYFGPGTRLLVL.

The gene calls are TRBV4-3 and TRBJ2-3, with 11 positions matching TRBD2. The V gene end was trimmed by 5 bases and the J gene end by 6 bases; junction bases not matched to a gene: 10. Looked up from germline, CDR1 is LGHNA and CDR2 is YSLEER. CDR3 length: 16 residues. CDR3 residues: CASSEALAGDRDTQYF. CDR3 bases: TGCGCCAGCAGCGAAGCACTAGCGGGGGACAGGGATACGCAGTATTTT.

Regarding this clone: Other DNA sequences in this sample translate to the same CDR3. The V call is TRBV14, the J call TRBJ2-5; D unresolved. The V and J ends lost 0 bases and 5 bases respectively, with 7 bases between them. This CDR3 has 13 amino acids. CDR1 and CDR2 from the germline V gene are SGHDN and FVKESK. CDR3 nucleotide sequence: TGTGCCAGCAGCCAAGATCTTGTGGAGACCCAGTACTTC. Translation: CASSQDLVETQYF.

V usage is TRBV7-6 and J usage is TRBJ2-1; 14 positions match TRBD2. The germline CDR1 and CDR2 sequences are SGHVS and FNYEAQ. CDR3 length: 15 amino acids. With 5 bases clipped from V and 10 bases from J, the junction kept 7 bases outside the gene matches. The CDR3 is CASSPGLAGGREQFF. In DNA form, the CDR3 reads TGTGCCAGCAGCCCCGGACTAGCGGGAGGCCGCGAGCAGTTCTTC.

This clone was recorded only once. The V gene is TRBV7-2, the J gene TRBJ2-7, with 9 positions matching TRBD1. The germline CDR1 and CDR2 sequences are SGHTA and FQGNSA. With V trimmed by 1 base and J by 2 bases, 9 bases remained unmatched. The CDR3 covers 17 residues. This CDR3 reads CASSLVGGRQGAYEQYF. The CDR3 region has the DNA TGTGCCAGCAGCTTAGTCGGGGGGAGACAGGGGGCCTACGAGCAGTACTTC.

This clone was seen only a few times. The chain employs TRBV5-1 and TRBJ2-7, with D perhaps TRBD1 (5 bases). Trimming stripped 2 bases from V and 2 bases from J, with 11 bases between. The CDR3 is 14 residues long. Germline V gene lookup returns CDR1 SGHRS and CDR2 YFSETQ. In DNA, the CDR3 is TGCGCCAGCAGCTTTATGACAGCAACCTACGAGCAGTACTTC. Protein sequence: CASSFMTATYEQYF.

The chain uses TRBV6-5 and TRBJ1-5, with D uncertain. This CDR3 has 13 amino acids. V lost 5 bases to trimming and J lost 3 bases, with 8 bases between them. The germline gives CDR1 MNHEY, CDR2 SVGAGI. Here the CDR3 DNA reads TGTGCCAGCAGTGCGGAGTTCAATCAGCCCCAGCATTTT. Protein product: CASSAEFNQPQHF.

CDR3: CAWRKVGELGNSPLHF. The CDR3 bases are TGTGCCTGGAGGAAGGTTGGGGAGCTTGGGAATTCACCCCTCCACTTT. The chain employs TRBV30 and TRBJ1-6; D unresolved. The V end was cut by 3 bases, the J end by 7 bases, with 19 bases between. There are 16 residues in the CDR3. The germline V gene has CDR1 GTSNPN and CDR2 SVGIG (reference sequence). The full variable domain, in which reference TRBV30 and TRBJ1-6 provide the parts outside the CDR3, is SQTIHQWPATLVQPVGSPLSLECTVEGTSNPNLYWYRQAAGRGLQLLFYSVGIGQISSEVPQNLSASRPQDRQFILSSKKLLLSDSGFYLCAWRKVGELGNSPLHFGNGTRLTVT.

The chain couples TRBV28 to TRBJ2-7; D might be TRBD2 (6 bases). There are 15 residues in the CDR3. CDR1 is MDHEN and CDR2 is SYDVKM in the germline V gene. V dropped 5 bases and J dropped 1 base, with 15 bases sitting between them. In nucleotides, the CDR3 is TGTGCCAGCAGTCCCGCGGCGGGGCCGTCCTACGAGCAGTACTTC. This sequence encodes CASSPAAGPSYEQYF.